The present TCR beta chain was sequenced within a study of T cells in Graves' hyperthyroidism and ophthalmopathy. Study observations and caveats: Clonotypes that were expanded in thyroid above 0.001 mostly appeared in blood too.

Amplified regions were TCR beta CDR3 sequences from RNA transcripts. First-round RT-PCR with HTBI primers amplified the TCR CDR3 region. TCRdb reprocessed the multiplex PCR reads with MiXCR, giving one entry per CDR3 protein. The sample consists of more than 550,000 distinct CDR3 sequences, less than 45% of them appearing once. About this clonotype itself: Its specificity is not known. A junction boundary mismatches the germline segment, possibly from a read error.

The length of the CDR3 is 16 residues. CDR1 and CDR2 from the germline V gene are SGHVS and FQNEAQ. The TCR was taken from an adult man with Graves' disease, either hyperthyroidism or ophthalmopathy (not recorded which). The chain is built from TRBV7-8 and TRBJ1-6, with D possibly being TRBD1 (5 bases). The sample taken for sequencing was peripheral blood or thyroid tissue (not recorded which). In DNA, the CDR3 is TGTGCCAGCTCACTGAATCAGGGAGACTATAATTCACCCCCCCACTTT. Its translation: CASSLNQGDYNSPPHF.